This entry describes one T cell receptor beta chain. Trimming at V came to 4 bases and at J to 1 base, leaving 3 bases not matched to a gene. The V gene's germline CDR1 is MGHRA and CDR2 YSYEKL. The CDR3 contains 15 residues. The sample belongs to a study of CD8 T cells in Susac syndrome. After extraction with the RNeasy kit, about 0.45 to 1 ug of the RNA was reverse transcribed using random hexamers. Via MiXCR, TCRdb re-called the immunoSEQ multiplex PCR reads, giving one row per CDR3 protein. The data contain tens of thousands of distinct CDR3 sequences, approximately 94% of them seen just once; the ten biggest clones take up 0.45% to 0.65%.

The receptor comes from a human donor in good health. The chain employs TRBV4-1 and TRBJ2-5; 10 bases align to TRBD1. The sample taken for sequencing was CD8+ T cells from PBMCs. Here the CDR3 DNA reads TGCGCCAGCAGCCCTTGGGACAGGGGCCAAGAGACCCAGTACTTC. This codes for CASSPWDRGQETQYF.